The 13 T cell receptor beta chains presented below share a single source sample, sequenced in a study of early T cells in non-severe SARS-CoV-2 infection. MiXCR, applied by TCRdb to the 5' RACE reads, yields one record per CDR3 protein. The sample lists approximately 80,000 distinct CDR3 sequences, 10% to 15% occurring once. The specimen was whole blood. Receptors originate from an adult who was a healthcare worker with PCR-confirmed SARS-CoV-2 infection or an uninfected control (not recorded which).

This chain joins TRBV29-1 and TRBJ2-5; D not certain. The CDR3 length is 12 residues. With 6 bases removed from V and 5 bases from J, the gap between germline ends came to 13 bases. Germline V gene sequence: CDR1 SQVTM, CDR2 ANQGSEA. CDR3 sequence (DNA): TGCAGCGTCGAGTCCTTGGGGGAGACCCAGTACTTC. Protein sequence: CSVESLGETQYF.

CDR3 region: CASRLARPPGQNSPLHF. The CDR3 DNA sequence: TGTGCAAGTCGCTTAGCTAGACCACCGGGACAGAATTCACCCCTCCACTTT. V gene TRBV12-2 combines with J gene TRBJ1-6; no check of the table's D call, TRBD1, against the DNA was made. TRBV12-2 is termed a pseudogene. The CDR3 contains 17 residues.

J is TRBJ2-7 and V is TRBV7-9; 9 bases line up with TRBD1. The junction had 9 bases not matched to a gene; V was cut back by 5 bases and J by 1 base. CDR1 and CDR2 from the germline V gene are SEHNR and FQNEAQ (reference sequence). This CDR3 spans 16 amino acids. In DNA, the CDR3 is TGTGCCAGCAGCCATTTCCTGGGACAGGGATCCTACGAGCAGTACTTC. Translated, it gives CASSHFLGQGSYEQYF.

A few counts support this clonotype. The chain is built from TRBV20-1 and TRBJ2-1; D remains unclear. The germline gives CDR1 DFQATT, CDR2 SNEGSKA (reference sequence). The CDR3 has 15 amino acids. Trimming left V 0 bases short and J 0 bases short, with 9 bases between. This CDR3 is CSARDIESSYNEQFF. CDR3 coding DNA: TGCAGTGCTAGAGATATTGAGAGCTCCTACAATGAGCAGTTCTTC.

This clonotype was observed at least ten times. Here the CDR3 reads CSVVRASQETQYF. The CDR3 DNA reads as TGCAGCGTTGTGCGCGCCAGCCAAGAGACCCAGTACTTC. The gene calls are TRBV29-1 and TRBJ2-5; no clear D. Germline values: CDR1 SQVTM, CDR2 ANQGSEA. The CDR3 runs to 13 residues. Trimming removed 4 bases at V and 1 base at J, with 10 bases between.

This clonotype has at least ten counts. A junction end diverges from the germline sequence, so it may reflect a read error. V usage is TRBV28 and J usage is TRBJ2-1; 7 bases match TRBD2. The CDR3 is 9 residues long. Germline V gene sequence: CDR1 MDHEN, CDR2 SYDVKM. Written as DNA, the CDR3 is TGTGCCAGAGAGGGAGGGCCTGACTTC. This sequence encodes CAREGGPDF.

V is TRBV29-1 and J is TRBJ2-3; D is perhaps TRBD1 (6 bases). V lost 7 bases to trimming and J lost 2 bases, with 16 bases between them. Germline V gene lookup returns CDR1 SQVTM and CDR2 ANQGSEA. This CDR3 spans 14 amino acids. Here the CDR3 reads CSALDRRVTDTQYF. CDR3 bases: TGCAGCGCACTTGACAGGAGAGTCACAGATACGCAGTATTTT.

The chain is built from TRBV18 and TRBJ2-5, with a possible D match to TRBD2 (5 bases). Trimming took 3 bases from V and 7 from J, leaving 18 bases between them. The CDR3 contains 15 residues. Germline V CDR1 and CDR2: KGHSH, LQKENI. CDR3 sequence reads: CASSPNRADGVTQYF. As DNA, the CDR3 is TGTGCCAGCTCACCTAATCGAGCGGACGGAGTGACCCAGTACTTC.

This chain uses TRBV28 with TRBJ2-2; D might be TRBD1 or TRBD2, each matching 5 bases. Trimming pared 5 bases from V and 1 base from J, leaving 11 bases between. The germline V gene encodes CDR1 MDHEN and CDR2 SYDVKM. The CDR3 length is 15 residues. CDR3 residues: CASSLGRLNTGELFF. The CDR3, as DNA: TGTGCCAGCAGTCTGGGACGGTTGAACACCGGGGAGCTGTTTTTT.

Of note for this clonotype: At one boundary the junction diverges from the germline segment, which might be a read error. The CDR3 spells CASRQDQGAPTNYGYTF. As DNA, the CDR3 is TGCGCCAGCAGGCAAGATCAGGGGGCACCTACTAACTATGGCTACACCTTC. The chain combines TRBV4-1 with TRBJ1-2; TRBD1 aligns across 8 bases. There are 17 residues in the CDR3. Germline values: CDR1 MGHRA, CDR2 YSYEKL.

The chain couples TRBV28 to TRBJ2-7; TRBD2 matches 8 bases. Germline loops: CDR1 MDHEN, CDR2 SYDVKM. The CDR3 covers 13 residues. The V gene end was trimmed by 6 bases and the J gene end by 5 bases; junction bases not matched to a gene: 6. Here the CDR3 DNA reads TGTGCCAGCAGCACCGGGGGGGGCCACGAGCAGTACTTC. This sequence encodes CASSTGGGHEQYF.

This clonotype was picked up many times. This chain connects TRBV4-2 to TRBJ2-7, with D maybe TRBD2 (5 bases). Germline assignment: CDR1 LGHNA and CDR2 YNFKEQ. V shed 4 bases and J shed 6 bases, with 16 bases lying between them. The CDR3 runs to 14 residues. CDR3 residues: CASSPRGQVTEQYF. Here the CDR3 DNA reads TGTGCCAGCAGCCCTCGGGGTCAGGTTACCGAGCAGTACTTC.

This rearrangement joins TRBV9 to TRBJ1-2; D is possibly TRBD1 (5 bases). Trimming cost V 4 bases and J 4 bases, with 17 bases left between them. Germline values: CDR1 SGDLS, CDR2 YYNGEE. The CDR3 loop spans 15 amino acids. The CDR3 nucleotides read TGTGCCAGCAGCTCCCGGACGGGACTTTCCTATGGCTACACCTTC. Protein: CASSSRTGLSYGYTF.